These T cell receptor beta chains were read from a single sample in a study of shared clonotypes between healthy human individuals. Sequenced by immunoSEQ multiplex PCR; TCRdb stores in-frame clones only, minus some. The profile shows just over 2,000,000 clones, around 96% of them singletons. What was sequenced was naive CD8+ T cells sorted from blood. The receptors shown here come from a man between 18 and 29 years old in good health. The CDR3 runs from the conserved cysteine through the conserved F or W. The D gene is left open where the match is weak. The size of a clone is reported for some rows only, either as once, few or many, or as a class for expanded clones.

J gene,D gene,clone size,V gene,CDR3 protein,CDR3 DNA
TRBJ1-2,TRBD1,-,TRBV4-1,CASSQREDRGLDYGYTF,TGCGCCAGCAGCCAAAGGGAGGACAGGGGGCTTGACTATGGCTACACCTTC
TRBJ2-7,TRBD1,-,TRBV10-1,CASSGGTGDYYEQYF,TGCGCCAGCAGTGGCGGGACAGGGGATTACTACGAGCAGTACTTC
TRBJ1-4,-,-,TRBV28,CASSRLTDSLGDEKLFF,TGTGCCAGCAGTCGACTTACAGATTCACTGGGAGATGAAAAACTGTTTTTT
TRBJ1-2,-,-,TRBV4-1,CASSQGVVADSGFGYTF,TGCGCCAGCAGCCAGGGGGTCGTTGCGGACTCAGGATTTGGCTACACCTTC
TRBJ1-4,-,-,TRBV7-9,CASSLDSNEKLFF,TGTGCCAGCAGCTTAGACTCAAATGAAAAACTGTTTTTT
TRBJ2-7,-,once,TRBV7-9,CASSPTNSYEQYF,TGTGCCAGCAGCCCGACTAACTCCTACGAGCAGTACTTC
TRBJ2-1,TRBD2,-,TRBV4-1,CASSQVLADGEQFF,TGCGCCAGCAGCCAAGTACTAGCGGATGGCGAGCAGTTCTTC
TRBJ2-1,TRBD1,-,TRBV2,CASTPRDRDYNEQFF,TGTGCCAGTACACCCAGGGACAGGGACTACAATGAGCAGTTCTTC
TRBJ2-7,-,-,TRBV12-5,CASGQAGFEQYF,TGTGCTAGTGGCCAGGCAGGGTTCGAGCAGTACTTC
TRBJ2-7,TRBD2,-,TRBV18,CASSPGGSYEQYF,TGTGCCAGCTCCCCGGGGGGGTCCTACGAGCAGTACTTC
TRBJ2-7,TRBD1,-,TRBV5-6,CASSPLNRGYEQYF,TGTGCCAGCAGCCCCCTGAACAGGGGCTACGAGCAGTACTTC
TRBJ2-5,TRBD2,-,TRBV9,CASSDNPGGETQYF,TGTGCCAGCAGCGACAATCCGGGAGGGGAGACCCAGTACTTC
TRBJ2-1,TRBD1,-,TRBV4-1,CASTPGQGAYNEQFF,TGCGCCAGCACCCCGGGACAGGGGGCTTACAATGAGCAGTTCTTC
TRBJ1-4,-,-,TRBV6-4,CASSDSIAGAVANEKLFF,TGTGCCAGCAGTGACTCGATTGCGGGGGCGGTGGCTAATGAAAAACTGTTTTTT
TRBJ2-2,-,-,TRBV20-1,CSAGAPGELFF,TGCAGTGCTGGGGCTCCCGGGGAGCTGTTTTTT
TRBJ2-5,TRBD2,once,TRBV29-1,CSVDDPGLAGGPGGETQYF,TGCAGCGTTGATGACCCCGGACTAGCGGGAGGGCCGGGGGGGGAGACCCAGTACTTC
TRBJ2-2,-,-,TRBV19,CASSWVDGNTGELFF,TGTGCCAGTAGTTGGGTGGACGGTAACACCGGGGAGCTGTTTTTT
TRBJ1-5,-,-,TRBV2,CASSEPDSNQPQHF,TGTGCCAGCAGTGAGCCGGATAGCAATCAGCCCCAGCATTTT
TRBJ2-1,-,-,TRBV7-9,CASSSLDSEIYNEQFF,TGTGCCAGCAGCTCCTTGGACTCGGAAATCTACAATGAGCAGTTCTTC
TRBJ2-7,TRBD1,-,TRBV9,CASSEAPGTGDEQYF,TGTGCCAGCAGCGAAGCCCCCGGGACAGGGGACGAGCAGTACTTC
TRBJ2-7,-,-,TRBV2,CASSLQWSSYEQYF,TGTGCCAGCAGTTTACAGTGGAGCTCCTACGAGCAGTACTTC
TRBJ2-7,-,-,TRBV5-1,CASSFGPNYEQYF,TGCGCCAGCAGCTTTGGACCTAACTACGAGCAGTACTTC
TRBJ1-1,-,-,TRBV30,CAWSAGVGNTEAFF,TGTGCCTGGAGTGCGGGGGTGGGGAACACTGAAGCTTTCTTT
TRBJ2-5,TRBD2,-,TRBV10-3,CAISDVPGGQETQYF,TGTGCCATCAGTGACGTACCGGGAGGCCAAGAGACCCAGTACTTC
TRBJ2-7,-,-,TRBV4-1,CASSDRGFYEQYF,TGCGCCAGCAGCGACCGGGGATTCTACGAGCAGTACTTC
TRBJ2-3,-,-,TRBV5-6,CASSLESHQTQYF,TGTGCCAGCAGCTTGGAGTCCCACCAAACGCAGTATTTT
TRBJ2-7,-,-,TRBV19,CAISDAYSYEQYF,TGTGCCATATCGGACGCCTACTCCTACGAGCAGTACTTC
TRBJ1-1,-,-,TRBV19,CASSIPPAGLNTEAFF,TGTGCCAGTAGTATCCCCCCAGCGGGACTGAACACTGAAGCTTTCTTT
TRBJ2-5,-,-,TRBV7-9,CASRRTDLRETQYF,TGTGCCAGCAGGAGGACCGACCTTCGGGAGACCCAGTACTTC
TRBJ1-1,-,-,TRBV4-1,CASSPQGAEAFF,TGCGCCAGCAGCCCGCAGGGAGCTGAAGCTTTCTTT
TRBJ1-6,-,few,TRBV5-4,CASSLGDSYNSPLHF,TGTGCCAGCAGCTTGGGGGACTCCTATAATTCACCCCTCCACTTT
TRBJ2-7,TRBD1,-,TRBV28,CASSDPTGGFYEQYF,TGTGCCAGCAGTGACCCGACAGGGGGATTTTACGAGCAGTACTTC
TRBJ2-3,-,-,TRBV5-8,CASSPGQISTDTQYF,TGTGCCAGCAGCCCAGGGCAAATTAGCACAGATACGCAGTATTTT
TRBJ1-2,TRBD1,-,TRBV7-2,CASSLSPRGSYYGYTF,TGTGCCAGCAGCTTATCTCCCAGGGGGAGCTACTATGGCTACACCTTC
TRBJ1-1,-,-,TRBV29-1,CSVTVTGEAFF,TGCAGCGTTACGGTGACGGGTGAAGCTTTCTTT
TRBJ2-5,-,-,TRBV19,CASSPDMRETQYF,TGTGCCAGTAGTCCAGACATGAGAGAGACCCAGTACTTC
TRBJ2-1,TRBD2,-,TRBV4-3,CASSQDYSLAGGFGVYNEQFF,TGCGCCAGCAGCCAGGACTACTCGCTAGCGGGAGGTTTTGGTGTCTACAATGAGCAGTTCTTC
TRBJ2-5,TRBD1,once,TRBV4-1,CASSQVGTDQETQYF,TGCGCCAGCAGCCAAGTAGGGACAGACCAAGAGACCCAGTACTTC
TRBJ1-3,TRBD1,-,TRBV5-1,CASRTGTGLDSGNTIYF,TGCGCCAGCAGGACCGGGACAGGTCTAGACTCTGGAAACACCATATATTTT
TRBJ2-2,-,-,TRBV19,CASSSEVTGELFF,TGTGCCAGTAGTTCGGAGGTCACCGGGGAGCTGTTTTTT
TRBJ2-1,TRBD2,-,TRBV4-1,CASSQDQGGREDNEQFF,TGCGCCAGCAGCCAAGATCAGGGCGGGCGGGAGGACAATGAGCAGTTCTTC
TRBJ1-5,-,once,TRBV7-9,CASSLDGVWHF,TGTGCCAGCAGCTTAGATGGGGTTTGGCATTTT
TRBJ1-1,TRBD1,-,TRBV2,CASDREPEAFF,TGTGCCAGTGACAGGGAACCTGAAGCTTTCTTT
TRBJ2-1,-,-,TRBV2,CAVRGYSDEQFF,TGTGCCGTTCGGGGCTACTCGGATGAGCAGTTCTTC
TRBJ2-3,TRBD2,-,TRBV13,CASSPGTSGNLQGADTQYF,TGTGCCAGCAGCCCGGGGACTAGCGGGAACCTTCAAGGGGCAGATACGCAGTATTTT
TRBJ2-7,-,-,TRBV7-9,CASSRQYEQYF,TGTGCCAGCAGCCGACAGTACGAGCAGTACTTC
TRBJ2-1,TRBD2,-,TRBV29-1,CSVEDPHAAGAYNEQFF,TGCAGCGTTGAGGACCCTCACGCAGCGGGGGCGTACAATGAGCAGTTCTTC
TRBJ2-3,TRBD2,-,TRBV7-6,CASSLGSGGADTQYF,TGTGCCAGCAGCTTAGGGAGCGGGGGTGCAGATACGCAGTATTTT
TRBJ2-7,-,-,TRBV5-1,CASSLAPGYEQYF,TGCGCCAGCAGCTTGGCCCCGGGTTACGAGCAGTACTTC
TRBJ2-1,-,-,TRBV7-9,CASSLDSLSEQFF,TGTGCCAGCAGCTTGGACAGCCTAAGTGAGCAGTTCTTC